These T cell receptor beta chains were read from a single sample in a study of T-cell reconstitution after alpha-beta-depleted transplantation in children. TCRdb used MiXCR to reprocess the PCR reads, holding one entry per CDR3 protein. Found here are about 610,000 distinct CDR3 sequences, 10% to 13% of them singletons; the top ten hold less than 5%. Sequencing was performed on PBMCs from the stem cell graft donor, taken from the stem cell graft. These receptors all stem from a human donor who donated a stem cell graft to a child with acute myeloid leukemia. The CDR3 runs from the conserved cysteine through the conserved F or W. The D gene is left open where the match is weak.

J gene: TRBJ2-1; D gene: TRBD2; V gene: TRBV5-8; CDR3 protein: CASSLAPRGSLDNEQFF
J gene: TRBJ2-3; D gene: TRBD1; V gene: TRBV6-1; CDR3 protein: CASSPFRDSRYF
J gene: TRBJ2-5; D gene: -; V gene: TRBV9; CDR3 protein: CASSERGEGSQYF
J gene: TRBJ2-7; D gene: TRBD1; V gene: TRBV12-3/TRBV12-4; CDR3 protein: CASSGTGAEQYF
J gene: TRBJ2-3; D gene: -; V gene: TRBV12-3/TRBV12-4; CDR3 protein: CASSLREDTDTQYF
J gene: TRBJ2-1; D gene: TRBD2; V gene: TRBV7-2; CDR3 protein: CASSPREVSYNEQFF
J gene: TRBJ2-3; D gene: TRBD2; V gene: TRBV7-9; CDR3 protein: CASSRLAGDTDTQYF
J gene: TRBJ2-1; D gene: -; V gene: TRBV20-1; CDR3 protein: CSATGPNPSEQFF
J gene: TRBJ2-1; D gene: -; V gene: TRBV20-1; CDR3 protein: CSARSGASSYNEQFF
J gene: TRBJ2-3; D gene: -; V gene: TRBV7-2; CDR3 protein: CASSLGPKAGRTDTQYF
J gene: TRBJ2-1; D gene: -; V gene: TRBV20-1; CDR3 protein: CSASQQEGHKSSYNEQFF
J gene: TRBJ1-5; D gene: -; V gene: TRBV29-1; CDR3 protein: CSVLMGRDSNQPQHF
J gene: TRBJ1-2; D gene: -; V gene: TRBV12-3/TRBV12-4; CDR3 protein: CASSRGQLGYTF
J gene: TRBJ2-1; D gene: -; V gene: TRBV20-1; CDR3 protein: CSARMADPYNEQFF
J gene: TRBJ2-5; D gene: -; V gene: TRBV12-3/TRBV12-4; CDR3 protein: CASSLNVQETQYF
J gene: TRBJ2-5; D gene: TRBD1; V gene: TRBV7-9; CDR3 protein: CASSELGQGQETQYF
J gene: TRBJ2-2; D gene: -; V gene: TRBV20-1; CDR3 protein: CSASFAAPTNTGELFF